Each of the 8 T cell receptor beta chains below was sequenced from the same sample in a study of CD8+ T cells in alopecia areata. This sample's treatment: oral pan-JAK inhibitor, 5-10 mg twice daily. Extracted from the samples, RNA was reverse transcribed into cDNA to serve as the sequencing template. Generated by immunoSEQ multiplex PCR, the TCRdb table keeps only in-frame clones and is missing some. The repertoire holds 100,000 to 130,000 clones, about 83% seen once, with 24% in the top ten. The sequences come from CD8+ T cells sorted from blood, collected at week 24, from a patient treated with tofacitinib. The receptors come from a human donor with alopecia areata.

This clone has just one count. V is TRBV7-2 and J is TRBJ2-3; D remains unclear. V dropped 7 bases and J dropped 2 bases, with 7 bases sitting between them. The CDR3 has 12 residues. CDR1 and CDR2 (germline): SGHTA, FQGNSA. The CDR3 here is CASNPNTDTQYF. In DNA, the CDR3 is TGTGCCAGCAACCCTAACACAGATACGCAGTATTTT.

This chain connects TRBV21-1 to TRBJ2-3; the table assigns TRBD1, which was not confirmed against the DNA. TRBV21-1 is a documented pseudogene. CDR3 size: 17 residues. CDR3 sequence reads: CASSKGTGQGQADTQYF. Written as DNA, the CDR3 is TGTGCCAGCAGCAAAGGAACGGGACAGGGTCAGGCAGATACGCAGTATTTT.

The genes are TRBV11-2 and TRBJ2-2, with D hard to call. Germline V CDR1 and CDR2: SGHAT, FQNNGV. V was pared by 1 base and J by 2 bases, with 14 bases between. The CDR3 runs to 17 residues. The CDR3 DNA reads TGTGCCAGCAGCTTAGTAGAGTGGCAGCGAAACACCGGGGAGCTGTTTTTT. This encodes CASSLVEWQRNTGELFF.

V is TRBV5-6 and J is TRBJ2-7; D is perhaps TRBD1 (7 bases). V was cut by 1 base and J by 7 bases, with 18 bases left in between. The germline V gene has CDR1 SGHDT and CDR2 YYEEEE. The CDR3 length is 15 residues. CDR3 DNA: TGTGCCAGCAGCTTGCGGAGGGGGCGGTCGTGGGAGCAGTACTTC. Amino acids: CASSLRRGRSWEQYF.

The V and J genes are TRBV2 and TRBJ2-3, with 12 nucleotides matching TRBD2. With V trimmed by 10 bases and J by 7 bases, 9 bases remained unmatched. The CDR3 runs 14 residues. Germline V gene sequence: CDR1 SNHLY, CDR2 FYNNEI. CDR3 amino acids: CATLAGGPRNTQYF. Written as DNA, the CDR3 is TGTGCCACCCTAGCGGGGGGGCCTAGAAATACGCAGTATTTT.

The V and J genes are TRBV6-5 and TRBJ2-3; D is perhaps TRBD1 or TRBD2 (5 bases each). CDR3 length: 15 residues. V was clipped by 5 bases and J by 2 bases, with 14 bases between them. CDR1 MNHEY and CDR2 SVGAGI come from the germline V gene. CDR3 DNA: TGTGCCAGCAGTCTCCGGACGGGGACCACAGATACGCAGTATTTT. Its protein product is CASSLRTGTTDTQYF.

The chain recombines TRBV6-5 with TRBJ2-5; tentatively, D is TRBD1 (6 bases). From germline, CDR1 is MNHEY and CDR2 SVGAGI. The CDR3 totals 13 residues. With 7 bases removed from V and 5 bases from J, the gap between germline ends came to 14 bases. CDR3 in amino acids: CASTQQGLETQYF. DNA for the CDR3: TGTGCCAGCACCCAACAGGGTTTGGAGACCCAGTACTTC.

The chain joins TRBV19 to TRBJ2-3; no firm D call. CDR3 length: 13 residues. Germline V CDR1 and CDR2: LNHDA, SQIVND (reference sequence). Trimming removed 1 base at V and 5 bases at J, with 7 bases between. Here the CDR3 DNA reads TGTGCCAGTAGTATAGCCCCGGGAGATACGCAGTATTTT. Its translation is CASSIAPGDTQYF.